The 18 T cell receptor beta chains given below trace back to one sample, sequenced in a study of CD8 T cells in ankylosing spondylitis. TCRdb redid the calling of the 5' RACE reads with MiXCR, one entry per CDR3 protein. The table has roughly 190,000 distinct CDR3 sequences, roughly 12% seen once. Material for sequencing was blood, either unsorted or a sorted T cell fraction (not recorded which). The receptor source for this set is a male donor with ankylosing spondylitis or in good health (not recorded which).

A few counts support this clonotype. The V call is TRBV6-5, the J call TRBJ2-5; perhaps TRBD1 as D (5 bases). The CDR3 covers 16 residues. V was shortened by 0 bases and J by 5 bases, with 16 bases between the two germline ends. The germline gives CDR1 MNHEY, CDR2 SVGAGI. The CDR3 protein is CASSYSRTLPGETQYF. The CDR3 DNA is TGTGCCAGCAGTTACTCCCGGACCCTCCCAGGGGAGACCCAGTACTTC.

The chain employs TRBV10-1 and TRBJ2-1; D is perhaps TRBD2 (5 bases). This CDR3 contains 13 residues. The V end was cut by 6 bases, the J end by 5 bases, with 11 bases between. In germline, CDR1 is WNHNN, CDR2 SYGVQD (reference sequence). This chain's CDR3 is CASREDGHNEQFF. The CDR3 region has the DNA TGCGCCAGCAGGGAGGACGGACACAATGAGCAGTTCTTC.

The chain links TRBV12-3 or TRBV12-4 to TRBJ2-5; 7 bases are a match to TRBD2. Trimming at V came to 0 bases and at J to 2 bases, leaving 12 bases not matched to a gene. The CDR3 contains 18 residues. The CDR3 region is CASSLAPGSGAIQETQYF. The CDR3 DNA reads TGTGCCAGCAGTTTAGCCCCTGGGAGCGGGGCCATACAAGAGACCCAGTACTTC.

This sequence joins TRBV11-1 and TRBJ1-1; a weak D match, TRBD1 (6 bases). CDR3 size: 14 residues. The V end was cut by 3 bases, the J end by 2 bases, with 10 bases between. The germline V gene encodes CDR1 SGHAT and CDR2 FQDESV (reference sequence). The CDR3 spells CASSFGGANTEAFF. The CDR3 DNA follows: TGTGCCAGCAGCTTTGGGGGGGCTAACACTGAAGCTTTCTTT.

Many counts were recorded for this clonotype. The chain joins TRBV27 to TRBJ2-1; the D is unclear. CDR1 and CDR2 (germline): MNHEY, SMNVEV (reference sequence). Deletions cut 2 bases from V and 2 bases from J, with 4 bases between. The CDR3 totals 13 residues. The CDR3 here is CASSLAAYNEQFF. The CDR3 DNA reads TGTGCCAGCAGTTTAGCGGCCTACAATGAGCAGTTCTTC.

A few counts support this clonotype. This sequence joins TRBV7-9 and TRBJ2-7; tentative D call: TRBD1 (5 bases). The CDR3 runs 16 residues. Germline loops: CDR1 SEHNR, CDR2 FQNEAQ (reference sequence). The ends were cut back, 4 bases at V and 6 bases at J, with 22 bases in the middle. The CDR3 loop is CASSSHLPDTLFEQYF. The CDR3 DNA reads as TGTGCCAGCAGCTCACACCTTCCGGACACACTTTTCGAGCAGTACTTC.

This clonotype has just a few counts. Here the CDR3 reads CASSPQPVFPLGQPQHF. The DNA for the CDR3 is TGTGCCAGCAGTCCGCAGCCAGTATTTCCCCTCGGTCAGCCCCAGCATTTT. The rearrangement joins TRBV27 to TRBJ1-5; D unresolved. Germline V lookup: CDR1 MNHEY, CDR2 SMNVEV (reference sequence). Trimming removed 5 bases at V and 6 bases at J, with 23 bases between. The CDR3 consists of 17 residues.

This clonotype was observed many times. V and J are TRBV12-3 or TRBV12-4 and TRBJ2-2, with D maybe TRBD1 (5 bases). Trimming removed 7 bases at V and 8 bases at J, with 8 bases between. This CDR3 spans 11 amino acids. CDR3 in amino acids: CASTRGGELFF. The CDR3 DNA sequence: TGTGCCAGCACTAGGGGTGGGGAGCTGTTTTTT.

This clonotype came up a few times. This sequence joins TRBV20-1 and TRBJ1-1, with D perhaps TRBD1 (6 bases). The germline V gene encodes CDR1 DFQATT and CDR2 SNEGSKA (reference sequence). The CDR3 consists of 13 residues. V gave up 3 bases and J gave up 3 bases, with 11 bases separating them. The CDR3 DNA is TGCAGTGCTAGCTTACAGGGCTACACTGAAGCTTTCTTT. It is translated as CSASLQGYTEAFF.

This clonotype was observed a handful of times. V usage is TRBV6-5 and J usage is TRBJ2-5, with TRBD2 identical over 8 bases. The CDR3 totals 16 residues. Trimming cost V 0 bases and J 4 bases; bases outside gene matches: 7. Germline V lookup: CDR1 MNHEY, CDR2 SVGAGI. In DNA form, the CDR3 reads TGTGCCAGCAGTTACTCGGGACTAGGGGGAGTAGAGACCCAGTACTTC. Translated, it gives CASSYSGLGGVETQYF.

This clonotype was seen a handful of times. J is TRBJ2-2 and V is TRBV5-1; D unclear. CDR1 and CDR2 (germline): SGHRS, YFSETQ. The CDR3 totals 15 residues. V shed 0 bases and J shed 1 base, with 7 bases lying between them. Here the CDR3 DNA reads TGCGCCAGCAGCTTGGAAGGCGGGAACACCGGGGAGCTGTTTTTT. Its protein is CASSLEGGNTGELFF.

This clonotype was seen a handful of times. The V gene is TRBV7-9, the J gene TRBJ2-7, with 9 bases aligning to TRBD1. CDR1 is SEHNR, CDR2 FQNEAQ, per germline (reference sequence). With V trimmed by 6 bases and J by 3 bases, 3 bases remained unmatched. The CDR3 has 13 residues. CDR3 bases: TGTGCCAGCAGGGGACAGGGCATCTACGAGCAGTACTTC. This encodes CASRGQGIYEQYF.

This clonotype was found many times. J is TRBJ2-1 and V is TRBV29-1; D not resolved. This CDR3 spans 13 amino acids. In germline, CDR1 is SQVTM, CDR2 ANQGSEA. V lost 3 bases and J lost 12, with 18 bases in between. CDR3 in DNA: TGCAGCGTTGATGAAATTAGCCCTCCGGGGCAGTTCTTC. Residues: CSVDEISPPGQFF.

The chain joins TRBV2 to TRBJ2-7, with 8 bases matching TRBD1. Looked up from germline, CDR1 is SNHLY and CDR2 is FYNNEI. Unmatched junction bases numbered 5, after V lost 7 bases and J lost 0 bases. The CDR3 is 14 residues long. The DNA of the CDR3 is TGTGCCAGCAACAGGGGGGACAGCTCCTACGAGCAGTACTTC. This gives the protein CASNRGDSSYEQYF.

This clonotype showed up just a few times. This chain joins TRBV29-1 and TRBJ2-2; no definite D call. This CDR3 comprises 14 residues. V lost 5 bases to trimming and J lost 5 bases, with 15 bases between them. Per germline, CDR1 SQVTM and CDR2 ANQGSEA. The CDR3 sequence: CSVSPSVGTGELFF. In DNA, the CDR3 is TGCAGCGTTTCGCCTTCGGTGGGGACCGGGGAGCTGTTTTTT.

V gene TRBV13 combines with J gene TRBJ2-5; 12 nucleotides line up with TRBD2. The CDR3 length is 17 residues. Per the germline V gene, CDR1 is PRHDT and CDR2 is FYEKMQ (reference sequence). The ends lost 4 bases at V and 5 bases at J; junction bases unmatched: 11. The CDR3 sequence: CASSSRTSGVVGETQYF. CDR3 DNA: TGTGCCAGCAGCTCCAGGACTAGCGGGGTCGTGGGTGAGACCCAGTACTTC.

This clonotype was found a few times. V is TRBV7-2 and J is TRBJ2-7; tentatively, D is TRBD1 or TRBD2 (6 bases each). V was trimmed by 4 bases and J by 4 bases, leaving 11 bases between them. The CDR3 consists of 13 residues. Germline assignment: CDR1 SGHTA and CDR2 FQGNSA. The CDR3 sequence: CASSYGGGYEQYF. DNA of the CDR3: TGTGCCAGCAGCTACGGGGGCGGGTACGAGCAGTACTTC. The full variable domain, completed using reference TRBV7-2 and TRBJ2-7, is GAGVSQSPSNKVTEKGKDVELRCDPISGHTALYWYRQSLGQGLEFLIYFQGNSAPDKSGLPSDRFSAERTGGSVSTLTIQRTQQEDSAVYLCASSYGGGYEQYFGPGTRLTVT.

The CDR3, as DNA: TGTGCCAGCAGTGAATTGGTGGGGCCTAGCACAGATACGCAGTATTTT. Its protein product is CASSELVGPSTDTQYF. The V gene is TRBV6-1, the J gene TRBJ2-3; TRBD1 might be the D (5 bases). The CDR3 is 16 amino acids. Germline CDR1 reads MNHNS; CDR2 reads SASEGT. V was shortened by 2 bases and J by 0 bases, with 12 bases between the two germline ends.